The present entry profiles one TCR beta chain with its context. Its antigen is as yet unknown. These data come from a study of cytomegalovirus exposure and HLA in healthy donors. Study conclusions and caveats: Listed as cytomegalovirus-associated were 150 or so TCR beta chains. One variant, a missense change in DCLRE1C, was linked in a later analysis to TCR beta V- and J-gene trimming.

This CDR3 spans 15 amino acids. J was trimmed by 0 bases and V by 2 bases; bases with no gene match: 4. The germline gives CDR1 LNHDA, CDR2 SQIVND (reference sequence). The PCR ran on 60 Vbeta and 13 Jbeta primers. Data came from immunoSEQ multiplex PCR; TCRdb stores just in-frame clones and leaves some out. The sample consists of roughly 140,000 clones, roughly 79% of them appearing once. The sequenced material came from PBMCs. V usage is TRBV19 and J usage is TRBJ2-7; 7 nucleotides agree with TRBD2. This receptor was obtained from a woman between 40 and 50 years old in good health and CMV-seropositive. Written as DNA, the CDR3 is TGTGCCAGTAGTATAAGTCTAGCGGTCTCCTACGAGCAGTACTTC. As protein: CASSISLAVSYEQYF. The whole variable domain, remainder taken from reference TRBV19 and TRBJ2-7, is DGGITQSPKYLFRKEGQNVTLSCEQNLNHDAMYWYRQDPGQGLRLIYYSQIVNDFQKGDIAEGYSVSREKKESFPLTVTSAQKNPTAFYLCASSISLAVSYEQYFGPGTRLTVT.